Below, one T cell receptor (beta chain) is given with its context. Its antigen is unidentified. This specimen belongs to a study of CD8 T cells in ankylosing spondylitis. Study-level findings and limits: Certain motif variants had earlier appeared in reactive arthritis synovial fluid and blood. The study identified a TCR beta motif of several highly homologous variants that appeared characteristic of ankylosing spondylitis blood.

TCRdb called the 5' RACE reads again in MiXCR, with one record for every CDR3 protein. Here the sample spans 240,000 or so distinct CDR3 sequences, roughly 10% being singletons. Trimming stripped 1 base from V and 0 bases from J, with 10 bases between. CDR1 is SGHTS, CDR2 YDEGEE, per germline. The length of the CDR3 is 15 residues. The clonotype originates from a male donor with ankylosing spondylitis or in good health (not recorded which). The rearrangement joins TRBV5-8 to TRBJ1-2; D might be TRBD1 (5 bases). Sequencing was carried out using blood, either unsorted or a sorted T cell fraction (not recorded which). CDR3 bases: TGTGCCAGCAGCTTGTACGGGGCGACTAACTATGGCTACACCTTC. Amino acid sequence: CASSLYGATNYGYTF.